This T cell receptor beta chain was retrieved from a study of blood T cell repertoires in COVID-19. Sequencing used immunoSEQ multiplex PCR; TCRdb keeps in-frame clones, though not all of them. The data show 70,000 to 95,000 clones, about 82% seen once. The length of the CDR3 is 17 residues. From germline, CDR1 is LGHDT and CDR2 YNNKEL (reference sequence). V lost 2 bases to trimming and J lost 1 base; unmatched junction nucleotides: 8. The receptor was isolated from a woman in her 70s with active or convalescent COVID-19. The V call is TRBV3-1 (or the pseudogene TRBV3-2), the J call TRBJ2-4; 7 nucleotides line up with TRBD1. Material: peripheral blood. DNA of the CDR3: TGTGCCAGCAGCCAACCCCCCGTGGACAGGGCCAAAAACATTCAGTACTTC. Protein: CASSQPPVDRAKNIQYF.